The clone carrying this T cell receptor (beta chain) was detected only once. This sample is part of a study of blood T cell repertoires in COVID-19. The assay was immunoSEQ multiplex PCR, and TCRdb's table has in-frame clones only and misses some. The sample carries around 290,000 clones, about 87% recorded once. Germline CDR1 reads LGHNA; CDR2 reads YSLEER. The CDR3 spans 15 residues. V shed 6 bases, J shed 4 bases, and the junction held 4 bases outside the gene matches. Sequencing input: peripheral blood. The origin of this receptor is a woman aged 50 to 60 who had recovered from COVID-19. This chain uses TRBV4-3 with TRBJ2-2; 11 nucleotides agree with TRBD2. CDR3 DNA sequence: TGCGCCAGCAGACGAACTAGCGGGGGCACCGGGGAGCTGTTTTTT. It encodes CASRRTSGGTGELFF.